These T cell receptor beta chains were read from a single sample in a study of memory CD4+ T cells and cytomegalovirus serostatus. Method: immunoSEQ multiplex PCR; TCRdb's copy keeps in-frame clones and lacks some. This sample yields around 41,000 clones, of which 70% to 80% are seen a single time; roughly 6.7% belongs to the top ten. The specimen was memory CD4+ T cells from blood. The source is an adult in good health and CMV-seronegative. Each CDR3 is given with its conserved first and last residue. The D gene is left open where the match is weak. For some rows the clone size is stated as once, few or many, or as a class when expanded; others skip it.

>once|NA|TRBJ2-5|TRBV10-3
TGTGCCATCAGCCCGGATGGGAGAGAGACCCAGTACTTC
CAISPDGRETQYF
>few|TRBD2|TRBJ2-7|TRBV4-3
TGCGCCAGCAGCCAAGGATTGAACGTACAACTAGCGGGAGCCTACGAGCAGTACTTC
CASSQGLNVQLAGAYEQYF
>few|NA|TRBJ1-4|TRBV30
TGTGCCTGGAGTTGGGGGGCTGCTAATGAAAAACTGTTTTTT
CAWSWGAANEKLFF
>few|NA|TRBJ2-3|TRBV10-3
TGTGCCATCGGATCCCGAGATACGCAGTATTTT
CAIGSRDTQYF
>NA|TRBD1|TRBJ2-1|TRBV18
TGTGCCAGCTCACCCGGGACAGGGACATACAATGAGCAGTTCTTC
CASSPGTGTYNEQFF
>NA|NA|TRBJ1-2|TRBV6-1
TGTGCCAGCAGTCACCGGGACTCTGGCTACACCTTC
CASSHRDSGYTF
>few|TRBD1|TRBJ1-1|TRBV30
TGTGCCTGGCAACAAGACAGGGGCACTGAAGCTTTCTTT
CAWQQDRGTEAFF
>NA|NA|TRBJ2-3|TRBV4-3
TGCGCCAGCAGCCAAGATAGCCATAAGAAAGATACGCAGTATTTT
CASSQDSHKKDTQYF
>NA|NA|TRBJ1-5|TRBV7-2
TGTGCCAGCAGCCCGACAGTTAGCAATCAGCCCCAGCATTTT
CASSPTVSNQPQHF
>once|NA|TRBJ2-1|TRBV5-4
TGTGCCAGCAGCTTGGTGCAGGACAATGAGCAGTTCTTC
CASSLVQDNEQFF
>NA|TRBD1|TRBJ1-3|TRBV5-6
TGTGCCAGCAGCTTGTACAGGGGCCCTATATATTTT
CASSLYRGPIYF
>once|NA|TRBJ1-1|TRBV6-5
TGTGCCAGCAGCGCCGACTTGGGCACTGAAGCTTTCTTT
CASSADLGTEAFF
>NA|TRBD2|TRBJ2-5|TRBV7-6
TGTGCCAGCAGCTTATACGGGAGGGCCGATGAGACCCAGTACTTC
CASSLYGRADETQYF
>NA|NA|TRBJ1-4|TRBV7-2
TGTGCCAGCAGCCGGTGGGGGGAAAAACTGTTTTTT
CASSRWGEKLFF
>few|TRBD2|TRBJ2-5|TRBV7-8
TGTGCCAGCAGCGTAGACGGGACTAGCAGAGAGACCCAGTACTTC
CASSVDGTSRETQYF
>NA|TRBD2|TRBJ2-3|TRBV9
TGTGCCAGCAGCGTAGGACTAGCGGATAGCACAGATACGCAGTATTTT
CASSVGLADSTDTQYF
>NA|NA|TRBJ1-2|TRBV5-6
TGTGCCAGCAGCTTGTGGACTAACTATGGCTACACCTTC
CASSLWTNYGYTF
>NA|NA|TRBJ2-7|TRBV7-9
TGTGCCAGCAGCTCACGTGCAGGGGCGGCCGAGCAGTACTTC
CASSSRAGAAEQYF
>once|NA|TRBJ1-1|TRBV27
TGTGCCAGCAGTGCCGACAGGTTAGGTGGGGCTTTCTTT
CASSADRLGGAFF
>NA|NA|TRBJ2-3|TRBV11-1
TGTGCCAGCAGGTTGGGTGGTAAGGCGCAGTATTTT
CASRLGGKAQYF
>NA|NA|TRBJ1-5|TRBV2
TGTGCCAGCAAAGGAGGGTCGGGCGGCAATCAGCCCCAGCATTTT
CASKGGSGGNQPQHF
>few|NA|TRBJ1-3|TRBV6-1
TGTGCCAGCAGTGGTCTACGTGACTCTGGAAACACCATATATTTT
CASSGLRDSGNTIYF
>NA|NA|TRBJ2-3|TRBV7-9
TGTGCCAGCACCCATCGCGTAGGGGGAGGTTCAGATACGCAGTATTTT
CASTHRVGGGSDTQYF
>NA|TRBD1|TRBJ1-4|TRBV28
TGTGCCAGCAGTTACGGGACAGCCCGACTCCTCCAAAAACTGTTTTTT
CASSYGTARLLQKLFF
>NA|TRBD2|TRBJ2-5|TRBV7-9
TGTGCCAGCAGCTCGGGGGGATTCCAAGAGACCCAGTACTTC
CASSSGGFQETQYF
>once|NA|TRBJ1-2|TRBV28
TGTGCCAGCAGGACCCTTGGACAAGGAAGGGATGGCTACACCTTC
CASRTLGQGRDGYTF
>NA|NA|TRBJ2-1|TRBV7-9
TGTGCCAGCAGCTTAACCTTAGACGGAAATGAGCAGTTCTTC
CASSLTLDGNEQFF
>once|NA|TRBJ2-7|TRBV6-5
TGTGCCAGCAGGGGAACCGACTACGAGCAGTACTTC
CASRGTDYEQYF
>NA|TRBD1|TRBJ1-1|TRBV10-3
TGTGCCATCACCGGAAACAGGGGTGACACTGAAGCTTTCTTT
CAITGNRGDTEAFF
>few|TRBD1|TRBJ1-2|TRBV4-3
TGCGCCAGCAGCCTCGAATCCGGGACAGGGGGAGGCTACACCTTC
CASSLESGTGGGYTF